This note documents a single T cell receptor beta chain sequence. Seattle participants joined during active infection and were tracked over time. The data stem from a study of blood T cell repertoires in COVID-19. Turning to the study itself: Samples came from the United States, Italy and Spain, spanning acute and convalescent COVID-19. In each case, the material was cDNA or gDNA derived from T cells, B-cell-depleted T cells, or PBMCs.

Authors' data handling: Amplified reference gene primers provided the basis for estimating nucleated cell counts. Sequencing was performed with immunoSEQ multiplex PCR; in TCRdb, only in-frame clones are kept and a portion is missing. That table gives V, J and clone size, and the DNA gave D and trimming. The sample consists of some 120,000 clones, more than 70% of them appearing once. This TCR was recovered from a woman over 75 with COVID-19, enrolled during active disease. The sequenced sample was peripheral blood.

CDR3 protein: CASSEVAVDNSPLHF. The CDR3 DNA follows: TGTGCCAGCAGTGAGGTAGCAGTGGATAATTCACCCCTCCACTTT. The chain combines TRBV2 with TRBJ1-6, with no clear D. V lost 3 bases, J lost 5 bases, and 11 bases lay in between. The CDR3 covers 15 residues. Germline CDR1 and CDR2: SNHLY and FYNNEI. The full variable domain, with the rest looked up from reference TRBV2 and TRBJ1-6, is EPEVTQTPSHQVTQMGQEVILRCVPISNHLYFYWYRQILGQKVEFLVSFYNNEISEKSEIFDDQFSVERPDGSNFTLKIRSTKLEDSAMYFCASSEVAVDNSPLHFGNGTRLTVT.